A single sample is the source of the 14 T cell receptor beta chains below, sequenced in a study of cytomegalovirus exposure and HLA in healthy donors. Vbeta (60) and Jbeta (13) primers were used in the PCR. Assay: immunoSEQ multiplex PCR; the TCRdb copy retains only in-frame clones and omits some. The sample contains under 120,000 clones, more than 60% of which appear only once. The sample consisted of PBMCs. The source is a female donor in good health and CMV-seropositive.

V usage is TRBV6-1 and J usage is TRBJ1-2, with a weak D call TRBD1 (6 bases). V lost 2 bases to trimming and J lost 5 bases, with 15 bases between them. CDR3 length: 15 amino acids. Germline CDR1 is MNHNS and CDR2 is SASEGT. CDR3 sequence: CASSELGRGGYGYTF. In nucleotides, the CDR3 is TGTGCCAGCAGTGAATTAGGCAGGGGAGGGTATGGCTACACCTTC.

CDR3 in DNA: TGTGCCAGCAGTGGTACAGGGGATTCACCCCTCCACTTT. Protein sequence: CASSGTGDSPLHF. V is TRBV6-1 and J is TRBJ1-6; 7 bases line up with TRBD1. The junction had 2 bases not matched to a gene; V was cut back by 4 bases and J by 8 bases. The CDR3 runs to 13 residues. CDR1 and CDR2 from the germline V gene are MNHNS and SASEGT.

The rearrangement uses TRBV5-8 and TRBJ2-7, with D possibly being TRBD2 (6 bases). Germline assignment: CDR1 SGHTS and CDR2 YDEGEE. The CDR3 totals 16 residues. V lost 4 bases to trimming and J lost 4 bases, with 21 bases between them. CDR3 coding DNA: TGTGCCAGCAGCCCCACCTTAGCGGTGTCCCGATACGAGCAGTACTTC. Its translation is CASSPTLAVSRYEQYF.

A single count supports this clone. The chain is built from TRBV2 and TRBJ1-2, with 8 bases lining up with TRBD1. The trim removed 4 bases at V and 8 bases at J, leaving 6 bases unmatched. The CDR3 runs 13 residues. The germline V gene has CDR1 SNHLY and CDR2 FYNNEI. The CDR3 region is CASSGLDRGGYTF. The CDR3 bases are TGTGCCAGCAGTGGCCTAGACAGGGGAGGCTACACCTTC.

This chain uses TRBV6-6 with TRBJ2-7; the match to TRBD2 covers 9 bases. The germline V gene has CDR1 MNHNY and CDR2 SVGAGI (reference sequence). With V trimmed by 5 bases and J by 3 bases, 11 bases remained unmatched. The CDR3 is 16 residues long. The CDR3 sequence: CASSPALSGGIYEQYF. The CDR3 DNA is TGTGCCAGCAGTCCCGCCCTTAGCGGGGGTATCTACGAGCAGTACTTC.

J is TRBJ2-5 and V is TRBV7-8, with D maybe TRBD2 (7 bases). V lost 5 bases to trimming and J lost 5 bases, with 18 bases between them. The CDR3 sequence is 15 residues long. Looked up from germline, CDR1 is SGHVS and CDR2 is FQNEAQ. The CDR3 sequence: CASSPEGGGGETQYF. CDR3 nucleotides: TGTGCCAGCAGCCCGGAGGGGGGGGGTGGCGAGACCCAGTACTTC.

The rearrangement joins TRBV4-2 to TRBJ2-4; 10 bases agree with TRBD2. Trimming at V came to 3 bases and at J to 5 bases, leaving 7 bases not matched to a gene. Looked up from germline, CDR1 is LGHNA and CDR2 is YNFKEQ. The CDR3 spans 16 residues. The CDR3: CASSQSSSGSENIQYF. Here the CDR3 DNA reads TGTGCCAGCAGCCAGTCCTCTAGCGGGAGTGAAAACATTCAGTACTTC.

The chain employs TRBV5-1 and TRBJ2-6; D call uncertain. Trimming stripped 1 base from V and 1 base from J, with 6 bases between. This CDR3 has 15 amino acids. Germline CDR1 SGHRS, CDR2 YFSETQ. CDR3 sequence reads: CASSLQLSGANVLTF. The CDR3, as DNA: TGCGCCAGCAGCTTGCAACTATCTGGGGCCAACGTCCTGACTTTC.

The rearrangement links TRBV5-5 to TRBJ1-5, with 11 bases lining up with TRBD1. The CDR3 extends over 15 amino acids. Per the germline V gene, CDR1 is SGHKS and CDR2 is YYEKEE (reference sequence). V was pared by 3 bases and J by 1 base, with 0 bases of the junction left unmatched. The CDR3 protein is CASSWTGGSNQPQHF. DNA for the CDR3: TGTGCCAGCAGCTGGACAGGGGGCAGCAATCAGCCCCAGCATTTT.

The chain joins TRBV4-1 to TRBJ1-5, with 8 bases that match TRBD1. The germline CDR1 and CDR2 sequences are MGHRA and YSYEKL. Trimming cost V 2 bases and J 4 bases; bases outside gene matches: 4. CDR3 length equals 15 residues. The CDR3 nucleotides are TGCGCCAGCAGCCAAAGGACAGGGCAGAATCAGCCCCAGCATTTT. It yields the protein CASSQRTGQNQPQHF.

This clone occurred a few times. V usage is TRBV29-1 and J usage is TRBJ1-2; 9 nucleotides align to TRBD1. Germline CDR1 reads SQVTM; CDR2 reads ANQGSEA. V lost 4 bases to trimming and J lost 4 bases; unmatched junction nucleotides: 4. The CDR3 is 13 residues long. The DNA of the CDR3 is TGCAGCGTTGCCACAGGGGGCAGCTATGGCTACACCTTC. This codes for CSVATGGSYGYTF. Full variable domain (outside the CDR3, taken from reference TRBV29-1 and TRBJ1-2): SAVISQKPSRDICQRGTSLTIQCQVDSQVTMMFWYRQQPGQSLTLIATANQGSEATYESGFVIDKFPISRPNLTFSTLTVSNMSPEDSSIYLCSVATGGSYGYTFGSGTRLTVV.

This clone came up a few times. The chain recombines TRBV6-6 with TRBJ2-1; the match to TRBD1 covers 7 bases. The CDR3 consists of 16 residues. Trimming at V came to 2 bases and at J to 4 bases, leaving 8 bases not matched to a gene. Germline V gene sequence: CDR1 MNHNY, CDR2 SVGAGI (reference sequence). The CDR3 DNA follows: TGTGCCAGCAGTTACCCGCCCGGGGACAGATACAATGAGCAGTTCTTC. Translated, it gives CASSYPPGDRYNEQFF.

The chain uses TRBV29-1 and TRBJ1-5; the match to TRBD1 covers 7 bases. The germline V gene has CDR1 SQVTM and CDR2 ANQGSEA. The trim removed 3 bases at V and 2 bases at J, leaving 1 base unmatched. CDR3 length: 13 residues. The CDR3 coding sequence is TGCAGCGTTGAGACAGGGCGCAATCAGCCCCAGCATTTT. Residues: CSVETGRNQPQHF.

This chain links TRBV6-1 with TRBJ1-5, with 9 bases matching TRBD1. V gave up 2 bases and J gave up 0 bases; unmatched junction bases: 5. Germline assignment: CDR1 MNHNS and CDR2 SASEGT. The CDR3 runs to 17 residues. CDR3 sequence (DNA): TGTGCCAGCAGTGAACAAGGGACAGGGTATAGCAATCAGCCCCAGCATTTT. It encodes CASSEQGTGYSNQPQHF.